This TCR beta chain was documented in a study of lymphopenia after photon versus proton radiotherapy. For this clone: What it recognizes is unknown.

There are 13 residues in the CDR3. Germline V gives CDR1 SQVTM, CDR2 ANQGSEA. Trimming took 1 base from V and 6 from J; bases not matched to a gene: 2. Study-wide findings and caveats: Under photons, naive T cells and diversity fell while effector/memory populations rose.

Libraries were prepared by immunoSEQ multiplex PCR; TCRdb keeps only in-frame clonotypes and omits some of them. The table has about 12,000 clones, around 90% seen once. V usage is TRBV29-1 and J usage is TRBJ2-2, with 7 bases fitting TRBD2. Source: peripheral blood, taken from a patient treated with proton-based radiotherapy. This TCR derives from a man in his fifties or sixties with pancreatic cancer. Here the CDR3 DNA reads TGCAGCGTTGAAGTAGCGGGCCCCGGGGAGCTGTTTTTT. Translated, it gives CSVEVAGPGELFF.